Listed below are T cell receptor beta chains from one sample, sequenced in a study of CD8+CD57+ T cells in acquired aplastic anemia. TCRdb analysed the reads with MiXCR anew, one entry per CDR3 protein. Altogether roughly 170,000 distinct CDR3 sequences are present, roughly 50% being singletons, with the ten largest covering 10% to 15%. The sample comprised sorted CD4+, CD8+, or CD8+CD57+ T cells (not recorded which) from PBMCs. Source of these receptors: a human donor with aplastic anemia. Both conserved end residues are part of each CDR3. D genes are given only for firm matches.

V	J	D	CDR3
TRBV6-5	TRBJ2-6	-	CASSYFDLRSGANVLTF
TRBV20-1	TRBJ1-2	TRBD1	CSARRGQGGGYTF
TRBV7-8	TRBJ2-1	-	CASTETVSNEQFF
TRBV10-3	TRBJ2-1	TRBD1	CTTLLGQGGSYEQFF
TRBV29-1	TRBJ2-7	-	CSVEVRGVSSYEQYF
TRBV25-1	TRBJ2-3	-	CASSALGGTDTQYF
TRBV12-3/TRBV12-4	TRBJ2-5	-	CASSTRVTETQYF
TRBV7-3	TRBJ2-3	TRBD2	CASCRGGGTNTQYF
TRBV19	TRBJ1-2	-	CASSDGLSNYGYTF
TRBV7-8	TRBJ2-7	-	CASSLSEIYEQYF
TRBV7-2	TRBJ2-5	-	CASSRRRTQYF
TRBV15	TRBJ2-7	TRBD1	CATSRRQGGHREQYF
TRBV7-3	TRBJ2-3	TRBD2	CASSPRTSVWGDTQYF
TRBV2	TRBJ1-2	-	CASKFGGNYGYTF
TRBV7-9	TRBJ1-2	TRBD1	CASSSTGDGYTF
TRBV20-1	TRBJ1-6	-	CSARDLGSRNSPLHF
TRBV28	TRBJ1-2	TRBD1	CAITGDGSYTF
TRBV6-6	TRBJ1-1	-	CASSYPRAEAFF
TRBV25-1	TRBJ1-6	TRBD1	CASAGTGNSPLHF
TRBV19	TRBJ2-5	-	CASSIEAQYF
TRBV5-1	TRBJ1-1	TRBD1	CASSPTGGQVLNTEAFF
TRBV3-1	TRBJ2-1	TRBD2	CASSQEGGGDEQFF
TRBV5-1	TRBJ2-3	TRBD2	CASSSYGLADHTDTQYF
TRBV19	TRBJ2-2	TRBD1	CASSIVDRDTGELFF
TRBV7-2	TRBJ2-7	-	CASSFTGPEQYF
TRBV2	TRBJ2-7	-	CASGQRPPKRGLTYEQYF
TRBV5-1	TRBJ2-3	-	CASSLSGGARTDTQYF
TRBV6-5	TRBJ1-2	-	CASSYSPGGGVGYTF
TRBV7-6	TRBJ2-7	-	CASSFQGGPAEQYF
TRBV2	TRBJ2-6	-	CASSDGVSGANVLTF
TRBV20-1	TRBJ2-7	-	CSARSGDNSYEQYF
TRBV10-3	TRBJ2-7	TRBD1	CATRTGATKPYEQCF
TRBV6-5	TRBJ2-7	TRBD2	CASSYGGGRYEQYF
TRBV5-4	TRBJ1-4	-	CASSLAGINEKLFF
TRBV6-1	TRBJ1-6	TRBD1	CASSEMGTGNSPLHF
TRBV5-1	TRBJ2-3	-	CASSFTPGTTDTQYF
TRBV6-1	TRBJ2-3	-	CASRSGHFTDTQYF
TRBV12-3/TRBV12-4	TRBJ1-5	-	CASSSNSNQPQHF
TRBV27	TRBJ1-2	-	CASKRDGNYGYTF
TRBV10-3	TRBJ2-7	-	CAISGPGEYVEQYF
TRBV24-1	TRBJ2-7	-	CATSDAGTRHEQYF
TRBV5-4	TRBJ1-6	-	CASSSDSSYNSPLHF
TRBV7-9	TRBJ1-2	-	CASSLGIAGFYGYTF
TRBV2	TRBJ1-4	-	CASGERRGPNEKLFF
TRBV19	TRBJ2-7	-	CASTPSVGHYEQYF
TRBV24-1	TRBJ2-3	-	CATSDPRAADTQYF
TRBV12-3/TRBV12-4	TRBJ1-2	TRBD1	CASTGPHRDRGYGYTF
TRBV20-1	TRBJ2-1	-	CSAGENVWNEQFF
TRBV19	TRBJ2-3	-	CASSIAASTDTQYF
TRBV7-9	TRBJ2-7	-	CASSDRDNYEQYF